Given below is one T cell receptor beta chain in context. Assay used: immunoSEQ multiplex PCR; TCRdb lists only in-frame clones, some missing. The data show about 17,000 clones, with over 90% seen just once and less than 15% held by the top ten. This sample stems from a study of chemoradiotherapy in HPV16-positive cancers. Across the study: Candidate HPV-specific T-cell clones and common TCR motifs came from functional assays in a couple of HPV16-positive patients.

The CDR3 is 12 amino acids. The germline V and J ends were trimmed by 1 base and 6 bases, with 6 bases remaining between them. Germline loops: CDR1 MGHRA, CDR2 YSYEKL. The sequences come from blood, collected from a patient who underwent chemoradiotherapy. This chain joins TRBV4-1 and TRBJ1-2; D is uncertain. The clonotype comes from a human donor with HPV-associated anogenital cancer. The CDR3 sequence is CASSQGTHGYTF. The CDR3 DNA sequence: TGCGCCAGCAGCCAAGGAACACATGGCTACACCTTC.